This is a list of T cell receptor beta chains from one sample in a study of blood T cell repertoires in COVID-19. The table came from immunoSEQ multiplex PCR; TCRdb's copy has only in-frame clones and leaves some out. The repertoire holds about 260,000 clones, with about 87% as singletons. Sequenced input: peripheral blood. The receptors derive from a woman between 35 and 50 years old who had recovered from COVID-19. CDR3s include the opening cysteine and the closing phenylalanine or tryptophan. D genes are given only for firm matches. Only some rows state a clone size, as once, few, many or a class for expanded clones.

CDR3nt: TGTGCCAGCAGCCTGGGGCGGTGGGGGGGACAAGAGACCCAGTACTTC
CDR3aa: CASSLGRWGGQETQYF
d_gene: TRBD2
abundance: -
j_gene: TRBJ2-5
v_gene: TRBV5-5

CDR3nt: TGTGCCAGCTCACCACCGAGTGACTCGGGGGACAGACACTCCTACGAGCAGTACTTC
CDR3aa: CASSPPSDSGDRHSYEQYF
d_gene: -
abundance: -
j_gene: TRBJ2-7
v_gene: TRBV18

CDR3nt: TGTGCCATCAGTGAAGGACTATCCTATAATTCACCCCTCCACTTT
CDR3aa: CAISEGLSYNSPLHF
d_gene: -
abundance: -
j_gene: TRBJ1-6
v_gene: TRBV10-3

CDR3nt: TGTGCCAGCAGCGTAGAGCCAGGGGTTACCCAGTACTTC
CDR3aa: CASSVEPGVTQYF
d_gene: -
abundance: -
j_gene: TRBJ2-5
v_gene: TRBV9

CDR3nt: TGTGCCAGCAGAGCTAACCGGGTCCAAGGAGAGACCCAGTACTTC
CDR3aa: CASRANRVQGETQYF
d_gene: -
abundance: -
j_gene: TRBJ2-5
v_gene: TRBV6-5

CDR3nt: TGTGCCAGCACCCCGGGGGGGAGGAGGAATGAGCAGTTCTTC
CDR3aa: CASTPGGRRNEQFF
d_gene: TRBD2
abundance: -
j_gene: TRBJ2-1
v_gene: TRBV6-5

CDR3nt: TGCAGCGCCCGGGCAGGGGGGCATGAAAAACTGTTTTTT
CDR3aa: CSARAGGHEKLFF
d_gene: TRBD1
abundance: -
j_gene: TRBJ1-4
v_gene: TRBV29-1

CDR3nt: TGTGCCAGCAGGATGAGTACGGGAGAGCAGTACTTC
CDR3aa: CASRMSTGEQYF
d_gene: -
abundance: -
j_gene: TRBJ2-7
v_gene: TRBV6-6

CDR3nt: TGTGCCTGGAGTATCTCAGGGCCCCGCACAGATACGCAGTATTTT
CDR3aa: CAWSISGPRTDTQYF
d_gene: -
abundance: -
j_gene: TRBJ2-3
v_gene: TRBV30

CDR3nt: TGCGCCAGCAGCCAGAGGGACAGGGACTGGAGGGGCTACACCTTC
CDR3aa: CASSQRDRDWRGYTF
d_gene: TRBD1
abundance: -
j_gene: TRBJ1-2
v_gene: TRBV4-1

CDR3nt: TGTGCCAGCAGTTTATCCGATCCAGGGTGGAATCAGCCCCAGCATTTT
CDR3aa: CASSLSDPGWNQPQHF
d_gene: -
abundance: -
j_gene: TRBJ1-5
v_gene: TRBV27

CDR3nt: TGCGCCAGCAGCTTCGTCCCCAGGACAGTCTCGCCCAGAAAACTGTTTTTT
CDR3aa: CASSFVPRTVSPRKLFF
d_gene: -
abundance: few
j_gene: TRBJ1-4
v_gene: TRBV5-1

CDR3nt: TGTGCCAGTAGCGACAGGGGGCCACGGTCTAGCAATCAGCCCCAGCATTTT
CDR3aa: CASSDRGPRSSNQPQHF
d_gene: TRBD1
abundance: -
j_gene: TRBJ1-5
v_gene: TRBV19

CDR3nt: TGTGCTAGTGGTTTGGGCACCGGGATATCTTATAGCAATCAGCCCCAGCATTTT
CDR3aa: CASGLGTGISYSNQPQHF
d_gene: -
abundance: -
j_gene: TRBJ1-5
v_gene: TRBV12-5

CDR3nt: TGCAGCGTTGAACGACAGGGGGGCAACTATGGCTACACCTTC
CDR3aa: CSVERQGGNYGYTF
d_gene: TRBD1
abundance: -
j_gene: TRBJ1-2
v_gene: TRBV29-1

CDR3nt: TGTGCCAGCAGCTTAAGATTAGCCGCAGATACGCAGTATTTT
CDR3aa: CASSLRLAADTQYF
d_gene: -
abundance: once
j_gene: TRBJ2-3
v_gene: TRBV7-2

CDR3nt: TGTGCCAGCAGGGTCGGGACAGCTCCTTCCTACGAGCAGTACTTC
CDR3aa: CASRVGTAPSYEQYF
d_gene: TRBD1
abundance: -
j_gene: TRBJ2-7
v_gene: TRBV2

CDR3nt: TGCGCCAGCAGCTGGGGGACTAGCTATTGGTATGAGCAGTTCTTC
CDR3aa: CASSWGTSYWYEQFF
d_gene: TRBD2
abundance: -
j_gene: TRBJ2-1
v_gene: TRBV5-1

CDR3nt: TGTGCCAGCAGCTTCTCTACAGGGTTTGGCACAGATACGCAGTATTTT
CDR3aa: CASSFSTGFGTDTQYF
d_gene: -
abundance: -
j_gene: TRBJ2-3
v_gene: TRBV5-8

CDR3nt: TGCGCCAGCAGCTTGCGGGGGGCGGGCACTGAAGCTTTCTTT
CDR3aa: CASSLRGAGTEAFF
d_gene: -
abundance: -
j_gene: TRBJ1-1
v_gene: TRBV5-1

CDR3nt: TGCAGCGCCCGAGGGCCAGGGGCTGGAAACACCATATATTTT
CDR3aa: CSARGPGAGNTIYF
d_gene: -
abundance: once
j_gene: TRBJ1-3
v_gene: TRBV29-1

CDR3nt: TGTGCCAGTAGCGGGGGGAGCTCCTACAATGAGCAGTTCTTC
CDR3aa: CASSGGSSYNEQFF
d_gene: TRBD2
abundance: -
j_gene: TRBJ2-1
v_gene: TRBV27

CDR3nt: TGTGCCAGCAGCCAAGATTTAGCGGGGGACCCCTCCTACGAGCAGTACTTC
CDR3aa: CASSQDLAGDPSYEQYF
d_gene: TRBD2
abundance: -
j_gene: TRBJ2-7
v_gene: TRBV4-2

CDR3nt: TGTGCCAGCAGCCAAGAGGTGAGCACTGAAGCTTTCTTT
CDR3aa: CASSQEVSTEAFF
d_gene: -
abundance: -
j_gene: TRBJ1-1
v_gene: TRBV14

CDR3nt: TGTGCCAGCAGCTTAGGTTTTTCAGGGGTGAGCTATGGCTACACCTTC
CDR3aa: CASSLGFSGVSYGYTF
d_gene: -
abundance: once
j_gene: TRBJ1-2
v_gene: TRBV11-2

CDR3nt: TGTGCCAGCAGCTTAGGGCCGCGGGGTGCTACCTACGAGCAGTACTTC
CDR3aa: CASSLGPRGATYEQYF
d_gene: -
abundance: -
j_gene: TRBJ2-7
v_gene: TRBV7-8

CDR3nt: TGTGCCAGCAGCTCCACAGCGTCGGGAGGGGTTTACAATGAGCAGTTCTTC
CDR3aa: CASSSTASGGVYNEQFF
d_gene: TRBD2
abundance: -
j_gene: TRBJ2-1
v_gene: TRBV7-9

CDR3nt: TGTGCCAGCAGCGCCCCTTACTACTCCTACGAGCAGTACTTC
CDR3aa: CASSAPYYSYEQYF
d_gene: -
abundance: -
j_gene: TRBJ2-7
v_gene: TRBV7-8

CDR3nt: TGTGCCAGCAGCTCCTACCTAGCGGGGGCTCGCGATACGCAGTATTTT
CDR3aa: CASSSYLAGARDTQYF
d_gene: TRBD2
abundance: -
j_gene: TRBJ2-3
v_gene: TRBV7-3

CDR3nt: TGTGCCATCAGTGAGTTATCCGTCCAGCGGGGCTACGAGCAGTACTTC
CDR3aa: CAISELSVQRGYEQYF
d_gene: TRBD2
abundance: -
j_gene: TRBJ2-7
v_gene: TRBV10-3

CDR3nt: TGTGCCAGCAGCACTGGGGCAGGGGTTGGCTACACCTTC
CDR3aa: CASSTGAGVGYTF
d_gene: -
abundance: -
j_gene: TRBJ1-2
v_gene: TRBV6-5

CDR3nt: TGTGCCAGCAGTTCGCAGGGGGCCCGGCAGCCCCAGCATTTT
CDR3aa: CASSSQGARQPQHF
d_gene: TRBD1
abundance: once
j_gene: TRBJ1-5
v_gene: TRBV6-6

CDR3nt: TGTGCCAGCAGCTCAGGACTCCGCTCCTACAATGAGCAGTTCTTC
CDR3aa: CASSSGLRSYNEQFF
d_gene: -
abundance: -
j_gene: TRBJ2-1
v_gene: TRBV7-8

CDR3nt: TGTGCCAGTAGTAGGGGACAGGGGCCCGCGCAGCAAGCTTTCTTT
CDR3aa: CASSRGQGPAQQAFF
d_gene: TRBD1
abundance: -
j_gene: TRBJ1-1
v_gene: TRBV19

CDR3nt: TGTGCCAGCAGTGAAGCAAGACAGGGACCTTCACCCCTCCACTTT
CDR3aa: CASSEARQGPSPLHF
d_gene: TRBD1
abundance: once
j_gene: TRBJ1-6
v_gene: TRBV2

CDR3nt: TGCGCCAGCAGCTGGGGACTAGCGGGGGGGTTGACAGATACGCAGTATTTT
CDR3aa: CASSWGLAGGLTDTQYF
d_gene: TRBD2
abundance: -
j_gene: TRBJ2-3
v_gene: TRBV5-1

CDR3nt: TGTGCCAGCAGCTTGACTGACAGGGAGTACGTCCTGACTTTC
CDR3aa: CASSLTDREYVLTF
d_gene: TRBD1
abundance: few
j_gene: TRBJ2-6
v_gene: TRBV7-9

CDR3nt: TGTGCCAGCAGTCTGATGCCGGGACAGGGGTACGAGCAGTACTTC
CDR3aa: CASSLMPGQGYEQYF
d_gene: TRBD1
abundance: -
j_gene: TRBJ2-7
v_gene: TRBV6-5

CDR3nt: TGTGCCAGCAGCCGGGACTTGACCTACGAGCAGTACTTC
CDR3aa: CASSRDLTYEQYF
d_gene: -
abundance: -
j_gene: TRBJ2-7
v_gene: TRBV12-3/TRBV12-4

CDR3nt: TGTGCCACCTCACAGGGCGATCAGCCCCAGCATTTT
CDR3aa: CATSQGDQPQHF
d_gene: -
abundance: -
j_gene: TRBJ1-5
v_gene: TRBV2

CDR3nt: TGTGCCAGCTCACCACTGAGACAGGGGGAGATGTCTGGAAACACCATATATTTT
CDR3aa: CASSPLRQGEMSGNTIYF
d_gene: TRBD1
abundance: -
j_gene: TRBJ1-3
v_gene: TRBV18

CDR3nt: TGTGCCAGCTCCCTCCCCCCCAGATTTGTCTATGGCTACACCTTC
CDR3aa: CASSLPPRFVYGYTF
d_gene: -
abundance: -
j_gene: TRBJ1-2
v_gene: TRBV18

CDR3nt: TGTGCCAGTAGGGAGACAGGAGGATTTGAAGCTTTCTTT
CDR3aa: CASRETGGFEAFF
d_gene: -
abundance: -
j_gene: TRBJ1-1
v_gene: TRBV19

CDR3nt: TGCGCCAGCAGCTCCAATCCGAGTCAGGGCTACACAGATACGCAGTATTTT
CDR3aa: CASSSNPSQGYTDTQYF
d_gene: -
abundance: -
j_gene: TRBJ2-3
v_gene: TRBV5-1

CDR3nt: TGTGCCAGCAGGCGCACCGGGAACACCGGGGAGCTGTTTTTT
CDR3aa: CASRRTGNTGELFF
d_gene: -
abundance: -
j_gene: TRBJ2-2
v_gene: TRBV6-5

CDR3nt: TGTGCCAGCAGCCCCGAGCGGGGGGGTTACAATGAGCAGTTCTTC
CDR3aa: CASSPERGGYNEQFF
d_gene: TRBD2
abundance: -
j_gene: TRBJ2-1
v_gene: TRBV3-1/TRBV3-2

CDR3nt: TGTGCCAGCAGTATGATACAGGGGGCGGGAGCTTTCTTT
CDR3aa: CASSMIQGAGAFF
d_gene: TRBD1
abundance: -
j_gene: TRBJ1-1
v_gene: TRBV27

CDR3nt: TGTGCCAGCCAACGGACAGGGGTTGGCTACACCTTC
CDR3aa: CASQRTGVGYTF
d_gene: TRBD1
abundance: -
j_gene: TRBJ1-2
v_gene: TRBV2

CDR3nt: TGTGCCAGCAGTTACGCGGGGGCTCAGAACACCGGGGAGCTGTTTTTT
CDR3aa: CASSYAGAQNTGELFF
d_gene: -
abundance: -
j_gene: TRBJ2-2
v_gene: TRBV6-5

CDR3nt: TGTGCCACCAGCCGGGGGGGGGTTTATGCGAACACTGAAGCTTTCTTT
CDR3aa: CATSRGGVYANTEAFF
d_gene: -
abundance: -
j_gene: TRBJ1-1
v_gene: TRBV15

CDR3nt: TGTGCCTGGAGTGCTAGGACTAGCGGGGACCGGAGCACCGGGGAGCTGTTTTTT
CDR3aa: CAWSARTSGDRSTGELFF
d_gene: TRBD2
abundance: -
j_gene: TRBJ2-2
v_gene: TRBV30

CDR3nt: TGTGTTCACAGGGCCGCGAACACTGAAGCTTTCTTT
CDR3aa: CVHRAANTEAFF
d_gene: -
abundance: -
j_gene: TRBJ1-1
v_gene: TRBV6-6

CDR3nt: TGTGCCAGCAGCCAAGATCGAGACGGGGCTTTCTTT
CDR3aa: CASSQDRDGAFF
d_gene: -
abundance: -
j_gene: TRBJ1-1
v_gene: TRBV3-1/TRBV3-2